This T cell receptor beta chain was recovered during a study of tumour-infiltrating T cells in Burkitt lymphoma. Across the whole study: This cohort included all epidemiological subtypes of Burkitt lymphoma.

Germline loops: CDR1 MDHEN, CDR2 SYDVKM. This CDR3 contains 13 residues. Germline trimming cut 8 bases from V and 1 base from J; bases unmatched to any gene: 3. Profiling relied on immunoSEQ multiplex PCR, and the TCRdb table lists in-frame clones only, not all of them. The sample records about 420 clones, more than 40% being singletons. Sequencing was carried out using tumor tissue. The chain joins TRBV28 to TRBJ2-3; 7 bases fit TRBD2. The receptor was derived from a human donor with Burkitt lymphoma. DNA for the CDR3: TGTGCCAGCGTTACTAGCGGCACAGATACGCAGTATTTT. As protein: CASVTSGTDTQYF.